Listed below are T cell receptor beta chains from one sample, sequenced in a study of metastatic and nonmetastatic thyroid tumors. MiXCR reprocessed the PCR reads for TCRdb. The data hold fewer than 45,000 clones, with less than 25% observed a single time. The specimen sequenced was blood. Receptors originate from a female donor with papillary thyroid cancer or a benign thyroid nodule (not recorded which). Some clones in this sample may be carry-over from other donors' samples. The CDR3 runs from the conserved cysteine through the conserved F or W. The D gene is left open where the match is weak. Some rows mark clone size as missing; the rest say once, few, many or name a class of expanded clone.

V gene	clone size	D gene	J gene	CDR3 DNA	CDR3 protein
TRBV20-1	many	TRBD2	TRBJ2-3	TGCAGTGCTTCACTAGCGGGGACAGATACGCAGTATTTT	CSASLAGTDTQYF
TRBV20-1	many	TRBD2	TRBJ2-7	TGCAGTGCTAGTGTTCGACTAGCGGGAGCTCGCGAGCAGTACTTC	CSASVRLAGAREQYF
TRBV29-1	few	TRBD2	TRBJ2-1	TGCAGCGCCTCCAGGGGGACTAGCGGGACCAATGAGCAGTTCTTC	CSASRGTSGTNEQFF
TRBV7-3	many	-	TRBJ2-2	TGTGCCAGCAGCTTAACCGGGGGCGCGAACACCGGGGAGCTGTTTTTT	CASSLTGGANTGELFF
TRBV2	many	TRBD2	TRBJ2-2	TGTGCCAGCAGTCGACTAGCGGGAGGCATCGGGGAGCTGTTTTTT	CASSRLAGGIGELFF
TRBV27	medium-sized	TRBD1	TRBJ2-7	TGTGCCAGCCACAGGGGCTACGAGCAGTACTTC	CASHRGYEQYF
TRBV7-2	-	-	TRBJ1-4	TGTGCCAGCAGCTTCGGAGGGATGGGGGCGGAAAAACTGTTTTTT	CASSFGGMGAEKLFF
TRBV28	few	TRBD2	TRBJ2-1	TGTGCCAGCAGTTTAAAGACTAGCGGGTTCTACAATGAGCAGTTCTTC	CASSLKTSGFYNEQFF
TRBV11-2	many	-	TRBJ2-1	TGTGCCAGCAGCCCGGGACGGTACAATGAGCAGTTCTTC	CASSPGRYNEQFF
TRBV11-2	few	TRBD2	TRBJ2-1	TGTGCCAGCAGCTGGGGGACTAGCGGGAATAATGAGCAGTTCTTC	CASSWGTSGNNEQFF
TRBV10-3	many	-	TRBJ2-3	TGTGCCATCAGTGAGTCGGTGGATACGCAGTATTTT	CAISESVDTQYF
TRBV30	once	TRBD1	TRBJ2-3	TGTGCCTGGAGTCGGGGACAGGGCGGAGGGTCCTCGCAGTATTTT	CAWSRGQGGGSSQYF
TRBV6-2/TRBV6-3	once	-	TRBJ2-1	TGTGCCAGCAGTTACGGATTGGGAAGGTACTTAGACGGCTACAATGAGCAGTTCTTC	CASSYGLGRYLDGYNEQFF
TRBV4-2	many	TRBD1	TRBJ2-7	TGTGCCAGCAGCCAAGAGGGACAGGGGGCGTACGAGCAGTACTTC	CASSQEGQGAYEQYF
TRBV18	-	-	TRBJ2-5	TGTGCCAGCTCACAAGTCGTGGCAGCGCAAGAGACCCAGTACTTC	CASSQVVAAQETQYF
TRBV6-1	-	TRBD2	TRBJ2-5	TGTGCCAGCAGTGAATACCGTCGACTAGCGGAAGAGACCCAGTACTTC	CASSEYRRLAEETQYF
TRBV20-1	-	TRBD1	TRBJ2-2	TGCAGTGCTAGAGGGACAGGGGGGGCGAACACTGGTGAGCTGTTTTTT	CSARGTGGANTGELFF
TRBV27	many	TRBD2	TRBJ2-1	TGTGCCAGCAGTTTATTTGCGGGGGCCTACAATGAGCAGTTCTTC	CASSLFAGAYNEQFF
TRBV12-5	many	-	TRBJ2-1	TGTGCTAGTGGTTTTGAATCCAGGGTCTTTTATGAGCAGTTCTTC	CASGFESRVFYEQFF
TRBV12-3/TRBV12-4	few	-	TRBJ2-1	TGTGCCAGCAGTAGCTGGATGGCCAGAGAGGAGCAGTTCTTC	CASSSWMAREEQFF
TRBV5-6	many	TRBD2	TRBJ2-1	TGTGCCAGCAGCTTAGCGGTAGCGGGAGCCGGGCAGTTCTTC	CASSLAVAGAGQFF
TRBV6-1	-	TRBD1	TRBJ1-4	TGTGCCAGCATAGGGGGGATAGGGGGCCCAACTAATGAAAAACTGTTTTTT	CASIGGIGGPTNEKLFF
TRBV19	few	-	TRBJ2-5	TGTGCCAGTAGTCCGGGAGCGAACCAAGAGACCCAGTACTTC	CASSPGANQETQYF
TRBV30	-	-	TRBJ2-1	TGTGCCAGGGTCCCTCTCGGGCGAGACAATGAGCAGTTCTTC	CARVPLGRDNEQFF
TRBV5-1	many	TRBD1	TRBJ1-1	TGCGCCAGCAGCTTGACTCCGGGACAGGGAGCTGAAGCTTTCTTT	CASSLTPGQGAEAFF
TRBV30	many	-	TRBJ2-3	TGTGCCGTCGGGCGGGGTGGCGATACGCAGTATTTT	CAVGRGGDTQYF
TRBV11-1	many	-	TRBJ2-2	TGTGCCAGCAGCTTAGACAGGGTTGGCACCGGGGAGCTGTTTTTT	CASSLDRVGTGELFF
TRBV10-2	-	TRBD1	TRBJ1-2	TGCGCCAGCAGTGACAACAGGGGGCGTAATAACTATGGCTACACCTTC	CASSDNRGRNNYGYTF
TRBV2	many	TRBD1	TRBJ1-5	TGTGCCAGCAGTGAAAGGGGGCTGAGGGGCAATCAGCCCCAGCATTTT	CASSERGLRGNQPQHF
TRBV18	many	-	TRBJ1-1	TGTGCCAGCTCACCCTTCGACAAGAACACTGAAGCTTTCTTT	CASSPFDKNTEAFF
TRBV7-3	-	TRBD1	TRBJ1-1	TGTGCCAGCAGCTTAACGGGGACAGAAATGAACACTGAAGCTTTCTTT	CASSLTGTEMNTEAFF
TRBV18	many	-	TRBJ1-2	TGTGCCAGCTCACCACCAGGGGCTGGTGGCTACACCTTC	CASSPPGAGGYTF
TRBV7-2	-	-	TRBJ1-1	TGTGCCAGCAGCTTAATGGAAACAATTGAAGCTTTCTTT	CASSLMETIEAFF